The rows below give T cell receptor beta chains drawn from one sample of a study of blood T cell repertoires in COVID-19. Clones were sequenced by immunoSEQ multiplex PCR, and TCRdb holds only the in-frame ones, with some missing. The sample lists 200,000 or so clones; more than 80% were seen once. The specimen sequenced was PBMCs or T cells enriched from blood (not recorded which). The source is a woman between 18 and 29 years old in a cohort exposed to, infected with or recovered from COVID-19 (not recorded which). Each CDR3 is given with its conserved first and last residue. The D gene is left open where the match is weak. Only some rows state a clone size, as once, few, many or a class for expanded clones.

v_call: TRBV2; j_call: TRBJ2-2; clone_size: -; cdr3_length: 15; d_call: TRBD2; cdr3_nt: TGTGCCAGCAGTCCACTAGCGGGGGGGTTCGGGGAGCTGTTTTTT; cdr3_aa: CASSPLAGGFGELFF
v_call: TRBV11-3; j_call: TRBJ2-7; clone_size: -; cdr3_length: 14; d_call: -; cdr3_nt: TGTGCCAGCAGCTTAGGGACTATTACCTACGAGCAGTACTTC; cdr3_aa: CASSLGTITYEQYF
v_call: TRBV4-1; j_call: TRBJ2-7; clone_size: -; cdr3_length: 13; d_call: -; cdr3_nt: TGCGCCAGCAGCCAGGAGCTCCCGAGGGAGCAGTACTTC; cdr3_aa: CASSQELPREQYF
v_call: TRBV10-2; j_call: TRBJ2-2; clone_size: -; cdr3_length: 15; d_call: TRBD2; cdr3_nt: TGCGCCAGCAGTCCCCTAGCGGGAGGGGCCGGGGAGCTGTTTTTT; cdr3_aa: CASSPLAGGAGELFF
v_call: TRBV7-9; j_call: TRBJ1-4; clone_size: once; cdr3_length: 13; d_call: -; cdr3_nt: TGTGCCAGCAGCAGGGGCGATAATGAAAAACTGTTTTTT; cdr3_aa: CASSRGDNEKLFF
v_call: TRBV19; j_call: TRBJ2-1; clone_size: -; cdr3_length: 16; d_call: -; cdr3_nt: TGTGCCAGTAGTACCGACCGGGGGGCCGCATACAATGAGCAGTTCTTC; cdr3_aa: CASSTDRGAAYNEQFF
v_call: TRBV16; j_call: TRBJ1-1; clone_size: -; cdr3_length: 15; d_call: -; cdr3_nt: TGTGCCAGCAGCCTAGTTATGAGCAAGAACACTGAAGCTTTCTTT; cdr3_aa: CASSLVMSKNTEAFF
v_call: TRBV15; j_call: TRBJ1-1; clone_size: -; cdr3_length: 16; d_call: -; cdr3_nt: TGTGCCACCAGCAGACCCTGGGGGGTTACGGTCACTGAAGCTTTCTTT; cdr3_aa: CATSRPWGVTVTEAFF
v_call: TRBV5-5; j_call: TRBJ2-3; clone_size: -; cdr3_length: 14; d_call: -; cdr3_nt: TGTGCCAGCAGCGGACAATCTCGCACAGATACGCAGTATTTT; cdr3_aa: CASSGQSRTDTQYF
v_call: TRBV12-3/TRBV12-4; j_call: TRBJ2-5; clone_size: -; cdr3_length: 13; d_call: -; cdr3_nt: TGTGCCAGCACCTACGACTGGCTAGGGACCCAGTACTTC; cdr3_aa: CASTYDWLGTQYF
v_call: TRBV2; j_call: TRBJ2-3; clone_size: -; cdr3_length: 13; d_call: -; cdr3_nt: TGTGCCAGCAGTACAGCCAACACAGATACGCAGTATTTT; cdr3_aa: CASSTANTDTQYF
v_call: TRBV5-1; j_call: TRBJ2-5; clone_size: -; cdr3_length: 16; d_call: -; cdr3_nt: TGCGCCAGCAGCTTGTTTCCTGTGGACAGACAAGAGACCCAGTACTTC; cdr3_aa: CASSLFPVDRQETQYF
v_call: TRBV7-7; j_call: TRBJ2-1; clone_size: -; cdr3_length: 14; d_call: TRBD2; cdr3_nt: TGTGCTAGCAGCTTAGCAGGACTAGACAATGAGCAGTTCTTC; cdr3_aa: CASSLAGLDNEQFF
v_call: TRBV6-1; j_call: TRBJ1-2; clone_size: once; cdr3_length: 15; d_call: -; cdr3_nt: TGTGCCAGCAGTGAAGCGTCAGGGCCTAACTATGGCTACACCTTC; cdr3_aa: CASSEASGPNYGYTF
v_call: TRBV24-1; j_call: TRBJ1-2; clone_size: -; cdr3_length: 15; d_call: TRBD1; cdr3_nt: TGTGCCACCAGTGCGCCGCAGGGGGCTTACTATGGCTACACCTTC; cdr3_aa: CATSAPQGAYYGYTF
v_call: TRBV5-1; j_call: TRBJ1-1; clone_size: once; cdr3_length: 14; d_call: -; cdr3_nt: TGCGCCAGCAGCTTGTTACAGATGAACACTGAAGCTTTCTTT; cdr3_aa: CASSLLQMNTEAFF
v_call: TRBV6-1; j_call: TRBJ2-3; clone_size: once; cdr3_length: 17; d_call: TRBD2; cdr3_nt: TGTGCCAGCAGTGAATACGGGGGGGAGGCCGAGGGAGGTACGCAGTATTTT; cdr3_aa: CASSEYGGEAEGGTQYF
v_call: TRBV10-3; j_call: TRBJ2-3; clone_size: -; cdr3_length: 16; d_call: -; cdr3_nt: TGTGCCATCAGTGATAGCCTAGCAGAAAGCACAGATACGCAGTATTTT; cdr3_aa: CAISDSLAESTDTQYF
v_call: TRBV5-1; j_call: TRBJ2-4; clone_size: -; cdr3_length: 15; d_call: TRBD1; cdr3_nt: TGCGCCAGCAGCTTGGGGGATACAGGGGTTAGCATTCAGTACTTC; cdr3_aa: CASSLGDTGVSIQYF
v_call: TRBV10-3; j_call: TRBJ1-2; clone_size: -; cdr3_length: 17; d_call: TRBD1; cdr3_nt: TGTGCCATCAGTGCTACCGGGACAGGGGGAGATGGATATGGCTACACCTTC; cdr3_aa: CAISATGTGGDGYGYTF
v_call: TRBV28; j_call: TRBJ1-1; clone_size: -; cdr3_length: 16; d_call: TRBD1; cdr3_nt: TGTGCCAGCAGTTTAATTGGGACAGGGGGGAACACTGAAGCTTTCTTT; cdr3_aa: CASSLIGTGGNTEAFF
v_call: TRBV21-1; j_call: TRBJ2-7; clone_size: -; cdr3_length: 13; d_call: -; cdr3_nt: TGTGCCAGCATCGCAAGACAATCCTACGAGCAGTACTTC; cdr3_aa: CASIARQSYEQYF
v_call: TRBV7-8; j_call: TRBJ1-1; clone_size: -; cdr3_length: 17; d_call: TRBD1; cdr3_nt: TGTGCCAGCAGGGGAAAGGGGGCGCAAGGATGGGACACTGAAGCTTTCTTT; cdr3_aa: CASRGKGAQGWDTEAFF
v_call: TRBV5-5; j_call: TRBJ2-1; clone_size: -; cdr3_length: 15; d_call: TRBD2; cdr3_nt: TGTGCCAGCAGTTCGGGGACTAGCGGGATTAATGAGCAGTTCTTC; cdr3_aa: CASSSGTSGINEQFF
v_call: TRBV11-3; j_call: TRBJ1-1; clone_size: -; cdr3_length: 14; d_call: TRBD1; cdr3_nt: TGTGCCAGCAGCTCAGGGGGAGGGAACACTGAAGCTTTCTTT; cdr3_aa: CASSSGGGNTEAFF
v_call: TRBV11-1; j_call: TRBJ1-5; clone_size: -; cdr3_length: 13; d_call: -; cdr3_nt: TGTGCCAGCAGCCTCGGGAGCAATCAGCCCCAGCATTTT; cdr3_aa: CASSLGSNQPQHF
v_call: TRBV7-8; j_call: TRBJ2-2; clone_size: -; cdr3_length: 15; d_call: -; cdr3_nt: TGTGCCAGCAGCTTCCTGGGGACTTCCACCGGGGAGCTGTTTTTT; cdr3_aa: CASSFLGTSTGELFF
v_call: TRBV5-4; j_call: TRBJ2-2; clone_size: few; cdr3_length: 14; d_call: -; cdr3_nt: TGTGCCAGCAGCCCTCGGGGGAACACCGGGGAGCTGTTTTTT; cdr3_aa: CASSPRGNTGELFF
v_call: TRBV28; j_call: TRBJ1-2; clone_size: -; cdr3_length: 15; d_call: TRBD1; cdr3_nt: TGTGCCAGCAGTGAGACAGGGGTCAACCACGGTGGCTACACCTTC; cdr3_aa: CASSETGVNHGGYTF
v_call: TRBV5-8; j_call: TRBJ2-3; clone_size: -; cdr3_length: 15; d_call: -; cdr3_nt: TGTGCCAGCAGCTCCCGACAGGGAGGTGCAGATACGCAGTATTTT; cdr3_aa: CASSSRQGGADTQYF
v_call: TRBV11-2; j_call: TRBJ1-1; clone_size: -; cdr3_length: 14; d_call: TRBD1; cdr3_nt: TGTGCCAGCAGCTTATTCACAGGGGCGTCTGAAGCTTTCTTT; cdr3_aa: CASSLFTGASEAFF
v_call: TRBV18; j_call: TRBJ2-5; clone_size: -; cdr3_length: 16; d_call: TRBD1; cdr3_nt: TGTGCCAGCTCACCGGGACAGGGGCACCCACAAGAGACCCAGTACTTC; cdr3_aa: CASSPGQGHPQETQYF
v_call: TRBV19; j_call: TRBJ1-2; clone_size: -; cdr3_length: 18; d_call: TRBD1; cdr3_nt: TGTGCCAGTAGTATATATCGACAGGGTAGGTTTGGAAGTTATGGCTACACCTTC; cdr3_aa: CASSIYRQGRFGSYGYTF
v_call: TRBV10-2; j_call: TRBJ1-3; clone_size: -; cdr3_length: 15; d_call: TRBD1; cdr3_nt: TGCGCCAGCACGGGACAGGCCCTCTCTGGAAACACCATATATTTT; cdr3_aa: CASTGQALSGNTIYF
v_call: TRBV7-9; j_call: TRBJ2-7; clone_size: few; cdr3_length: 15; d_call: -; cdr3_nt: TGTGCCAGCAGCTTCATACAGGCTAACCCCTACGAGCAGTACTTC; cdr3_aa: CASSFIQANPYEQYF
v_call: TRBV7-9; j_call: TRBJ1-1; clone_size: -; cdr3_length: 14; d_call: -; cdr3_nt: TGTGCCAGCAGCTTGGGGGGTCTGAACACTGAAGCTTTCTTT; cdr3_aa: CASSLGGLNTEAFF
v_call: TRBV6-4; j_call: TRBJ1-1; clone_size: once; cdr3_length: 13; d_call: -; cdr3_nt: TGTGCCAGCAGGCAAACGGGGGACACTGAAGCTTTCTTT; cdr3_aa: CASRQTGDTEAFF
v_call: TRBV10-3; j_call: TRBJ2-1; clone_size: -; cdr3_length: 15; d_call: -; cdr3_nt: TGTGCCACCGGTTGGACTCCGCCGCCAGACAATGAGCAGTTCTTC; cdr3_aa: CATGWTPPPDNEQFF
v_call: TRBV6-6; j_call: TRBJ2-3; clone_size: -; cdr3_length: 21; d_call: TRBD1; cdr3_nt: TGTGCCAGCAGTCTAAACTTATATACCGGGACAGGGGGCTTCAGGGCAGATACGCAGTATTTT; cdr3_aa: CASSLNLYTGTGGFRADTQYF
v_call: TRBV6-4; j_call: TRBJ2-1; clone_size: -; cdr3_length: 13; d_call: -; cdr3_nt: TGTGCCAGCAGTGACTCCGACGGGACAGAGCAGTTCTTC; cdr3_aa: CASSDSDGTEQFF
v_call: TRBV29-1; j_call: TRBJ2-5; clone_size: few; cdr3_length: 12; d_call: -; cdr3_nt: TGCAGCGTTTTGAGGAACCAAGAGACCCAGTACTTC; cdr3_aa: CSVLRNQETQYF